Presented here are 24 T cell receptor beta chains from one specimen sequenced in a study of regulatory T cells in long-lasting Graves disease. Researchers made TCR beta libraries by using iRepertoire HTBI primers and running Arm-PCR on CDR3 regions. Using its own MiXCR run on the multiplex PCR reads, TCRdb lists one record per CDR3 protein. This sample has over 450,000 distinct CDR3 sequences, with roughly 21% found just once. Regarding time point: persistent/refractory GD, antithyroid drugs over 5 years with positive TRAb. TCR sequences were obtained from RNA taken from PBMCs. Sequencing used peripheral blood mononuclear cells (PBMCs), obtained when the disease was refractory, from a patient treated with antithyroid drugs. The receptors originated from a female donor with Graves disease.

This clonotype was observed many times. The J gene is TRBJ1-1, the V gene TRBV28; 7 nucleotides agree with TRBD1. Germline trimming cut 6 bases from V and 1 base from J; bases unmatched to any gene: 8. CDR1 is MDHEN and CDR2 is SYDVKM in the germline V gene. CDR3 length: 15 residues. CDR3 nucleotides: TGTGCCAGCAGCTCTTTGGGACAGCCGAACACTGAAGCTTTCTTT. Its protein is CASSSLGQPNTEAFF.

The gene calls are TRBV7-9 and TRBJ2-5, with TRBD1 matching over 9 bases. This CDR3 spans 21 amino acids. The junction had 25 bases not matched to a gene; V was cut back by 6 bases and J by 2 bases. Germline V gene lookup returns CDR1 SEHNR and CDR2 FQNEAQ (reference sequence). As DNA, the CDR3 is TGTGCCAGCAGTTCTCAAACAAAAAAGATGATACAGGGGGCGCTTCAAGAGACCCAGTACTTC. It specifies CASSSQTKKMIQGALQETQYF.

This clonotype was counted a few times. The gene calls are TRBV11-2 and TRBJ2-6; 11 bases agree with TRBD1. Germline assignment: CDR1 SGHAT and CDR2 FQNNGV. This CDR3 region has 19 residues. J lost 2 bases, V lost 1 base, and 7 bases had no gene match. CDR3 sequence: CASSLVGDRGTAGANVLTF. The CDR3 DNA follows: TGTGCCAGCAGCTTAGTCGGGGACAGGGGGACGGCTGGGGCCAACGTCCTGACTTTC.

This clonotype was observed a few times. V usage is TRBV10-3 and J usage is TRBJ1-4; D gene uncertain. The CDR3 spans 14 residues. V was clipped by 4 bases and J by 8 bases, with 14 bases between them. CDR1 is ENHRY, CDR2 SYGVKD, per germline. The CDR3 reads CAISARGGEEKLFF. The CDR3 region has the DNA TGTGCCATCAGTGCTCGGGGTGGTGAAGAAAAACTGTTTTTT.

The sample holds many counts of this clonotype. CDR3 sequence (DNA): TGTGCCATCAGTGTAGAGGGATTGAACACTGAAGCTTTCTTT. This encodes CAISVEGLNTEAFF. The chain combines TRBV10-3 with TRBJ1-1; D remains unclear. The V gene's germline CDR1 is ENHRY and CDR2 SYGVKD. The V and J ends lost 4 bases and 0 bases respectively, with 9 bases between them. The CDR3 consists of 14 residues.

V and J are TRBV12-3 or TRBV12-4 and TRBJ2-3, with TRBD2 identical over 10 bases. CDR3 length equals 19 residues. V shed 3 bases, J shed 0 bases, and the junction held 12 bases outside the gene matches. The CDR3 region is CASSFNPGTSVSSTDTQYF. The CDR3 coding sequence is TGTGCCAGCAGTTTCAACCCCGGGACTAGCGTCTCTAGCACAGATACGCAGTATTTT.

The chain carries TRBV7-3 and TRBJ1-3; 7 nucleotides line up with TRBD1. With 0 bases clipped from V and 3 bases from J, the junction kept 14 bases outside the gene matches. Germline-derived CDR1 and CDR2 are SGHTA and FQGTGA. The CDR3 contains 19 residues. The chain's CDR3 is CASSLTGPDREEDGNTIYF. The DNA for the CDR3 is TGTGCCAGCAGCTTAACGGGCCCCGACAGGGAGGAGGATGGAAACACCATATATTTT.

This clonotype was seen many times. This sequence joins TRBV30 and TRBJ2-4, with 10 bases fitting TRBD1. The CDR3 consists of 13 residues. Losses at the gene ends were 7 bases for V and 12 bases for J; bases not matched to a gene: 12. Per germline, CDR1 GTSNPN and CDR2 SVGIG (reference sequence). The CDR3 region has the DNA TGTGCCTCCAGTCGGACAGGGGGATCCGCTCAGTACTTC. This encodes CASSRTGGSAQYF.

This clonotype came up many times. V and J are TRBV15 and TRBJ2-7; D is ambiguous. Germline values: CDR1 LNHNV, CDR2 YYDKDF (reference sequence). The V and J ends lost 0 bases and 0 bases respectively, with 6 bases between them. The CDR3 is 14 residues long. The CDR3 nucleotides read TGTGCCACCAGCAGAGACGTGAGCTCCTACGAGCAGTACTTC. Translating it yields CATSRDVSSYEQYF.

This clonotype came up a few times. The J gene is TRBJ2-7, the V gene TRBV28; the D call may be TRBD1 or TRBD2 (6 bases each). The germline gives CDR1 MDHEN, CDR2 SYDVKM. Trimming took 1 base from V and 2 from J, leaving 15 bases between them. The CDR3 is 16 residues long. The CDR3 DNA sequence: TGTGCCAGCAGTTTATTTTCAGGGGACTTCCCCTACGAGCAGTACTTC. This translates into CASSLFSGDFPYEQYF.

As to this clonotype: A read error may explain this, as a much larger clone is one base away. The J gene is TRBJ1-1, the V gene TRBV6-2 or TRBV6-3, with a weak D call TRBD1 (5 bases). Germline-derived CDR1 and CDR2 are MNHEY and SVGEGT. CDR3 length equals 18 residues. V lost 4 bases to trimming and J lost 0 bases, with 21 bases between them. The CDR3 loop is CASSFPQGYGLVNTEAFF. The DNA for the CDR3 is TGTGCCAGCAGTTTCCCGCAGGGATATGGTTTGGTGAACACTGAAGCTTTCTTT.

In its sample, this clonotype was seen many times. As DNA, the CDR3 is TGTGCCAGTAATGGAGACTGGCAAGAGACCCAGTACTTC. Protein sequence: CASNGDWQETQYF. V usage is TRBV2 and J usage is TRBJ2-5, with D hard to call. V was pared by 9 bases and J by 2 bases, with 13 bases between. In germline, CDR1 is SNHLY, CDR2 FYNNEI. CDR3 length equals 13 residues.

In this sample, this clonotype turned up many times. The chain is built from TRBV28 and TRBJ1-1; 10 bases map to TRBD1. CDR3 length: 17 amino acids. Germline V gives CDR1 MDHEN, CDR2 SYDVKM. Trimming cost V 3 bases and J 5 bases; bases outside gene matches: 12. The CDR3 DNA reads as TGTGCCAGCAGTTTTTACCAGACCGGGACAGGGGAAACTGAAGCTTTCTTT. This gives the protein CASSFYQTGTGETEAFF.

This clonotype appeared a few times. The V and J genes are TRBV7-2 and TRBJ2-2, with D maybe TRBD2 (6 bases). Trimming took 8 bases from V and 3 from J, leaving 13 bases between them. CDR3 length: 14 residues. Germline V gives CDR1 SGHTA, CDR2 FQGNSA. The CDR3 bases are TGTGCCAGCGGGGCGGGGAGAGACACCGGGGAGCTGTTTTTT. Protein: CASGAGRDTGELFF.

This clonotype was observed a few times. J is TRBJ2-4 and V is TRBV6-2 or TRBV6-3; no firm D call. The V gene's germline CDR1 is MNHEY and CDR2 SVGEGT. The CDR3 runs 11 residues. V lost 5 bases and J lost 9, with 8 bases in between. CDR3 protein: CASSEKVIQYF. The DNA for the CDR3 is TGTGCCAGCAGTGAAAAAGTCATTCAGTACTTC.

This clonotype was detected only a few times. The chain links TRBV7-2 to TRBJ2-2; D gene uncertain. In germline, CDR1 is SGHTA, CDR2 FQGNSA. The CDR3 sequence is 13 residues long. With 5 bases removed from V and 5 bases from J, the gap between germline ends came to 9 bases. CDR3 DNA: TGTGCCAGCAGCACCCGAGGAACCGGGGAGCTGTTTTTT. This gives the protein CASSTRGTGELFF.

This clonotype showed up many times. V gene TRBV11-2 combines with J gene TRBJ1-2; a possible D gene is TRBD1 (5 bases). Germline V gene data show CDR1 as SGHAT and CDR2 as FQNNGV. V lost 1 base and J lost 6, with 9 bases in between. The CDR3 sequence is 13 residues long. The CDR3 DNA reads TGTGCCAGCAGCTTAGTAGTAGGGGATGGCTACACCTTC. This gives the protein CASSLVVGDGYTF.

This clonotype came up a few times. This chain joins TRBV15 and TRBJ2-3, with 10 bases fitting TRBD2. The V gene end was trimmed by 7 bases and the J gene end by 3 bases; junction bases not matched to a gene: 13. This CDR3 has 17 amino acids. The germline CDR1 and CDR2 sequences are LNHNV and YYDKDF (reference sequence). The DNA of the CDR3 is TGTGCCACCAACCAGCGGGAGGGCCTAAGTGTAACAGATACGCAGTATTTT. Translation: CATNQREGLSVTDTQYF. Combining the CDR3 with reference TRBV15 and TRBJ2-3 gives the whole variable domain DAMVIQNPRYQVTQFGKPVTLSCSQTLNHNVMYWYQQKSSQAPKLLFHYYDKDFNNEADTPDNFQSRRPNTSFCFLDIRSPGLGDTAMYLCATNQREGLSVTDTQYFGPGTRLTVL.

The J gene is TRBJ2-1, the V gene TRBV6-1; 8 bases fit TRBD1. CDR1 is MNHNS, CDR2 SASEGT, per germline. V shed 5 bases, J shed 2 bases, and the junction held 2 bases outside the gene matches. CDR3 length equals 14 residues. The chain's CDR3 is CASSRTGTYNEQFF. CDR3 nucleotides: TGTGCCAGCAGTAGGACAGGGACCTACAATGAGCAGTTCTTC.

The table lists this clonotype with many counts. J is TRBJ1-3 and V is TRBV6-1, with no clear D. V shed 6 bases and J shed 0 bases, with 12 bases lying between them. The CDR3 is made up of 15 amino acids. Germline V gene lookup returns CDR1 MNHNS and CDR2 SASEGT. The CDR3 bases are TGTGCCAGCAGCACCGCAGCCAGCTCTGGAAACACCATATATTTT. Its protein is CASSTAASSGNTIYF.

This clonotype was picked up a small number of times. This rearrangement joins TRBV7-9 to TRBJ1-4; maybe TRBD1 (5 bases). The germline CDR1 and CDR2 sequences are SEHNR and FQNEAQ (reference sequence). CDR3 length: 15 residues. V lost 6 bases and J 7 bases, leaving 18 bases between the germline ends. The DNA for the CDR3 is TGTGCCAGCAGTTATTACACAGGAGGTGGTGAAAAACTGTTTTTT. This encodes CASSYYTGGGEKLFF.

This clonotype showed up many times. This chain links TRBV6-1 with TRBJ1-6; D is undetermined. Germline V gene lookup returns CDR1 MNHNS and CDR2 SASEGT. The CDR3 spans 15 residues. V lost 7 bases, J lost 0 bases, and 10 bases lay in between. The CDR3 loop is CASTDTSSYNSPLHF. Written as DNA, the CDR3 is TGTGCCAGCACCGACACGAGCTCCTATAATTCACCCCTCCACTTT.

This clonotype was seen a few times. V is TRBV7-2 and J is TRBJ2-5; unclear D gene. The CDR3 runs 15 residues. Germline CDR1 is SGHTA and CDR2 is FQGNSA. V lost 1 base and J 0 bases, leaving 9 bases between the germline ends. The CDR3 DNA sequence: TGTGCCAGCAGCTTAGATTTGGGGTACCAAGAGACCCAGTACTTC. It is translated as CASSLDLGYQETQYF.

This clonotype was detected many times. The chain couples TRBV28 to TRBJ2-5; 11 bases fit TRBD2. The V segment lost 4 bases and the J segment 0 bases; nucleotides outside the gene matches: 1. CDR3 length: 15 residues. Germline V gene lookup returns CDR1 MDHEN and CDR2 SYDVKM. The CDR3 is CASSWTSGYQETQYF. CDR3 coding DNA: TGTGCCAGCAGTTGGACTAGCGGGTACCAAGAGACCCAGTACTTC.